Below, one T cell receptor (beta chain) is given with its context. The antigen remains unidentified. This sample was included in a study of CD4 T cells in relation to SARS-CoV-2 and coronaviruses. About the research overall: After roughly 11 days of antigen culture, PBMC TCR beta CDR3s were sequenced. Study-wide results and caveats: About 64% of donors had memory CD4+ clonotypes crossrecognizing SARS-CoV-2 and common cold coronavirus spike.

Before the COVID-19 pandemic, during about 2010-2018, CD4+ T cells were taken from unexposed donors. The cells were cultured for around ten days before CD4+ T cells were isolated. Testing used SARS-CoV-2 S/N and four cold-coronavirus spikes on unexposed-donor CD4+ T cells, cells permitting. PBMCs were plated at a few million per well in IL-2-containing medium. TCRdb's copy holds only in-frame clones and misses some; the assay was immunoSEQ multiplex PCR. The table includes 20,000 to 30,000 clones, about 70% detected once. Per the germline V gene, CDR1 is MNHEY and CDR2 is SVGAGI. V was shortened by 2 bases and J by 10 bases, with 15 bases between the two germline ends. The CDR3 is 15 amino acids.

The receptor comes from a human donor in good health. Sequencing was performed on CD4+ T cells from PBMCs, cultured in vitro. V is TRBV6-5 and J is TRBJ1-6; D not certain. The CDR3 DNA is TGTGCCAGCAGTTACGACGTCTTGGTAGGATCACCCCTCCACTTT. It codes for CASSYDVLVGSPLHF.